This is a list of T cell receptor beta chains from one sample in a study of T cells in Graves' hyperthyroidism and ophthalmopathy. Using its own MiXCR run on the multiplex PCR reads, TCRdb lists one record per CDR3 protein. The repertoire holds around 350,000 distinct CDR3 sequences, with about 18% as singletons. Material for sequencing was blood. These receptors were collected from a woman under 30 with Graves' hyperthyroidism. CDR3s include the opening cysteine and the closing phenylalanine or tryptophan. Fields, in order: D gene, clone size, V gene, J gene, CDR3 protein, CDR3 DNA. A D gene is named only where the DNA matches it firmly. Size values are once, few and many counts, or a class for expanded clones, and some rows have none.

-,once,TRBV5-6,TRBJ2-5,CASTLSGSYWETQYF,TGTGCCAGTACCTTGAGCGGCTCCTATTGGGAGACCCAGTACTTC
-,many,TRBV15,TRBJ2-2,CATSRGYDTGELFF,TGTGCCACCAGCAGAGGCTATGACACCGGGGAGCTGTTTTTT
-,many,TRBV28,TRBJ1-1,CASSPGGLEAFF,TGTGCCAGCAGTCCTGGAGGACTAGAAGCTTTCTTT
-,many,TRBV18,TRBJ1-1,CASSPSYSYSGNAKAFF,TGTGCCAGCTCACCATCCTATTCGTATTCGGGCAACGCCAAAGCTTTCTTT
TRBD1,many,TRBV20-1,TRBJ1-3,CSARQGVMGNTIYF,TGCAGTGCTCGACAGGGGGTCATGGGAAACACCATATATTTT
TRBD1,many,TRBV3-1,TRBJ1-1,CASSWGQTDTEAFF,TGTGCCAGCAGCTGGGGACAGACAGACACTGAAGCTTTCTTT
-,many,TRBV11-2,TRBJ1-1,CASSGESWTEAFF,TGTGCCAGCAGCGGGGAGTCCTGGACTGAAGCTTTCTTT
-,many,TRBV5-1,TRBJ2-7,CASSWTQPPYEQYF,TGCGCCAGCAGCTGGACCCAACCCCCCTACGAGCAGTACTTC
TRBD1,many,TRBV20-1,TRBJ1-3,CSARGPKQGYGNTIYF,TGCAGTGCTAGAGGGCCCAAACAGGGGTACGGAAACACCATATATTTT
-,-,TRBV27,TRBJ2-6,CASRVLALRDGANVLTF,TGTGCCAGCAGGGTATTAGCTCTGAGGGATGGGGCCAACGTCCTGACTTTC
-,few,TRBV2,TRBJ2-7,CASTREGEFNEQYF,TGTGCCAGCACGAGGGAGGGGGAATTTAACGAGCAGTACTTC
-,many,TRBV11-2,TRBJ2-7,CASSLSVAGYEQYF,TGTGCCAGCAGCTTAAGCGTGGCCGGCTACGAGCAGTACTTC
TRBD1,many,TRBV28,TRBJ2-7,CASTTEGDREYEQYF,TGTGCCAGCACCACGGAGGGGGACAGGGAGTACGAGCAGTACTTC
-,-,TRBV5-1,TRBJ1-3,CASSLLGTLGNTIYF,TGCGCCAGCAGCTTACTCGGGACCCTGGGAAACACCATATATTTT
-,-,TRBV7-2,TRBJ2-2,CASSFRGPGTGELFF,TGTGCCAGCAGCTTTCGGGGGCCGGGGACCGGGGAGCTGTTTTTT
-,many,TRBV7-8,TRBJ2-7,CASSLGPGAYEQYF,TGTGCCAGCAGCTTAGGTCCTGGGGCCTACGAGCAGTACTTC
TRBD1,many,TRBV19,TRBJ1-1,CASRGWGTGGAGTEAFF,TGTGCCAGTAGAGGATGGGGGACAGGGGGCGCAGGGACTGAAGCTTTCTTT
-,many,TRBV6-5,TRBJ1-5,CASSYSGEGQPQHF,TGTGCCAGCAGTTACTCGGGGGAAGGTCAGCCCCAGCATTTT
TRBD1,many,TRBV24-1,TRBJ2-6,CATSDPGTGNGANVLTF,TGTGCCACCAGTGATCCCGGGACAGGGAATGGGGCCAACGTCCTGACTTTC
-,many,TRBV2,TRBJ1-5,CASSEWGYSNQPQHF,TGTGCCAGCAGTGAATGGGGGTATAGCAATCAGCCCCAGCATTTT
-,many,TRBV4-1,TRBJ1-3,CASSQPRQGNTIYF,TGCGCCAGCAGCCAGCCACGGCAGGGGAACACCATATATTTT
-,many,TRBV6-2/TRBV6-3,TRBJ2-6,CASSYNSGANVLAF,TGTGCCAGCAGTTACAACTCTGGGGCCAACGTCCTGGCTTTC
-,many,TRBV24-1,TRBJ2-2,CATRSPASGELFF,TGTGCCACCAGGTCGCCGGCCAGCGGGGAGCTGTTTTTT
-,once,TRBV6-2/TRBV6-3,TRBJ1-1,CASNTPGAIEVAFF,TGTGCCAGCAATACTCCGGGAGCCATAGAGGTAGCTTTCTTT
-,many,TRBV7-9,TRBJ1-1,CASSLFGEDEAFF,TGTGCCAGCAGCCTCTTTGGGGAAGATGAAGCTTTCTTT
-,few,TRBV30,TRBJ2-2,CAWSRGSGTGELFF,TGTGCCTGGAGTAGAGGGTCGGGGACCGGGGAGCTGTTTTTT
TRBD1,many,TRBV12-3/TRBV12-4,TRBJ1-2,CASTQTGFDGYTF,TGTGCCAGCACCCAGACAGGGTTCGATGGCTACACCTTC
-,many,TRBV20-1,TRBJ1-2,CSARGQEPDGYTF,TGCAGTGCTAGGGGACAAGAACCCGATGGCTACACCTTC
-,-,TRBV12-3/TRBV12-4,TRBJ2-6,CASSFQNPRDSGANVLTF,TGTGCCAGCAGTTTTCAAAACCCGAGGGACTCTGGGGCCAACGTCCTGACTTTC
-,many,TRBV24-1,TRBJ1-2,CATSDGPNYGYTF,TGTGCCACCAGTGATGGGCCTAACTATGGCTACACCTTC
TRBD1,many,TRBV6-1,TRBJ1-2,CASSRGQGAYSWGYTF,TGTGCCAGCAGTCGAGGACAGGGGGCTTACTCGTGGGGCTACACCTTC
-,many,TRBV28,TRBJ1-1,CASIRRGHTEAFF,TGTGCCAGTATCCGCCGGGGGCACACTGAAGCTTTCTTT
-,-,TRBV6-1,TRBJ1-2,CASQGTPRDYGYTF,TGTGCCAGCCAAGGGACACCTCGGGACTATGGCTACACCTTC
TRBD1,many,TRBV20-1,TRBJ1-5,CSATRDSYSNQPQHF,TGCAGTGCTACCCGGGACAGTTATAGCAATCAGCCCCAGCATTTT
TRBD1,many,TRBV5-1,TRBJ1-3,CASRPGQGSGNTIYF,TGCGCCAGCAGGCCGGGACAGGGCTCTGGAAACACCATATATTTT
-,-,TRBV6-4,TRBJ1-5,CATRDNSNQPQHF,TGTGCCACCCGGGACAATAGCAATCAGCCCCAGCATTTT
-,-,TRBV12-5,TRBJ2-7,CASGLRQANPSYEQYF,TGTGCTAGTGGTTTGCGGCAGGCGAACCCTTCCTACGAGCAGTACTTC
-,few,TRBV7-3,TRBJ2-5,CASSLNRGARETQYF,TGTGCCAGCAGCTTAAATCGCGGGGCGCGAGAGACCCAGTACTTC
-,-,TRBV27,TRBJ1-2,CASSRGDWIGGYTF,TGTGCCAGCAGTAGGGGCGACTGGATTGGGGGCTACACCTTC
-,many,TRBV5-1,TRBJ2-2,CASSWGRQMGTGELFF,TGCGCCAGCAGCTGGGGGAGACAGATGGGCACCGGGGAGCTGTTTTTT
-,many,TRBV6-1,TRBJ1-1,CASTHGTGTQRTEAFF,TGTGCCAGCACGCACGGTACCGGGACCCAGAGGACTGAAGCTTTCTTT
-,-,TRBV14,TRBJ2-2,CASSQGWDSGELFF,TGTGCCAGCAGCCAAGGATGGGATAGCGGGGAGCTGTTTTTT
-,many,TRBV11-2,TRBJ2-5,CASSTGTLETQYF,TGTGCCAGCAGCACCGGGACTCTAGAGACCCAGTACTTC
TRBD1,many,TRBV28,TRBJ2-5,CAIQTGLVQETQYF,TGTGCCATCCAGACAGGGCTAGTCCAAGAGACCCAGTACTTC
-,many,TRBV9,TRBJ2-5,CASSVDGVYQETQYF,TGTGCCAGCAGCGTAGACGGGGTTTACCAAGAGACCCAGTACTTC
TRBD1,many,TRBV3-1,TRBJ1-2,CASSPYPATGGGGYTF,TGTGCCAGCAGCCCCTACCCAGCAACAGGGGGCGGTGGCTACACCTTC
-,-,TRBV6-1,TRBJ2-7,CASRGGNTYEQYF,TGTGCCAGCAGAGGAGGGAACACCTACGAGCAGTACTTC
TRBD2,many,TRBV11-2,TRBJ2-5,CASSPHGGETQYF,TGTGCCAGCAGCCCCCACGGGGGGGAGACCCAGTACTTC
-,many,TRBV28,TRBJ1-5,CASSPPGPKAQPQHF,TGTGCCAGCAGCCCTCCGGGGCCAAAGGCCCAGCCCCAGCATTTT
-,-,TRBV4-1,TRBJ2-5,CASSHSKWQRGMPVTQYF,TGCGCCAGCAGCCATAGCAAATGGCAGAGGGGAATGCCGGTGACCCAGTACTTC
-,-,TRBV12-3/TRBV12-4,TRBJ2-7,CASSPLPRYEQYF,TGTGCCAGCAGTCCTCTCCCACGCTACGAGCAGTACTTC
-,many,TRBV11-2,TRBJ2-7,CASSLDYRVEQYF,TGTGCCAGCAGCTTAGATTACAGGGTCGAGCAGTACTTC
-,many,TRBV24-1,TRBJ1-2,CATRAGTNYGYTF,TGTGCCACCAGGGCAGGGACGAACTATGGCTACACCTTC
-,-,TRBV2,TRBJ1-2,CASSEEWPEGYGYTF,TGTGCCAGCAGTGAAGAATGGCCGGAGGGCTATGGCTACACCTTC
-,many,TRBV5-1,TRBJ2-7,CASSQTGPLTEQYF,TGCGCCAGCAGCCAAACCGGGCCTCTTACGGAGCAGTACTTC
-,many,TRBV2,TRBJ2-7,CASSEAPGTLEVHF,TGTGCCAGCAGTGAAGCGCCGGGAACATTGGAGGTTCACTTC
TRBD2,-,TRBV20-1,TRBJ2-5,CSARPGLAGGPRETQYF,TGCAGTGCTAGACCCGGACTAGCGGGGGGGCCTAGAGAGACCCAGTACTTC
TRBD1,many,TRBV2,TRBJ1-2,CASHFAGTGVIGVYGYTF,TGTGCCAGCCATTTTGCCGGGACAGGGGTTATCGGAGTCTATGGCTACACCTTC
-,-,TRBV7-8,TRBJ2-5,CASSLGLRQGAQYF,TGTGCCAGCAGCTTAGGTCTGCGGCAAGGGGCCCAGTACTTC
-,many,TRBV12-3/TRBV12-4,TRBJ1-2,CASSFRDIATLTF,TGTGCCAGCAGTTTCCGGGACATAGCGACCCTCACCTTC